This TCR beta chain stems from a study of T cells after yellow fever vaccination. Using its own MiXCR run on the 5' RACE reads, TCRdb lists one record per CDR3 protein. The sample has 500,000 to 650,000 distinct CDR3 sequences, less than 20% seen once. V was pared by 2 bases and J by 6 bases, with 9 bases of the junction left unmatched. Per the germline V gene, CDR1 is SGHTA and CDR2 is FQGNSA. The CDR3 loop spans 16 amino acids. This receptor was taken from a man aged 18-30 years who received the YFV17D yellow fever vaccine. The input for sequencing was PBMCs, taken 5 days after the first yellow fever vaccination. The chain is built from TRBV7-2 and TRBJ2-2; TRBD2 matches 7 bases. This chain's CDR3 is CASSLYIGGRPGELFF. CDR3 in DNA: TGTGCCAGCAGCTTATATATCGGGGGGAGGCCCGGGGAGCTGTTTTTT.